This T cell receptor beta chain was captured in a study of blood T cell repertoires in COVID-19. Turning to the study itself: The United States, Italy and Spain supplied acute and convalescent COVID-19 samples.

As processed by the authors: Researchers report that nucleated cell counts were estimated from reference gene primer amplification. Assay: immunoSEQ multiplex PCR; the TCRdb copy retains only in-frame clones and omits some. The V and J calls and the clone size are those of that table, but D and trimming were determined from the DNA. The table shows about 74,000 clones, with roughly 80% occurring only once. The ends were cut back, 4 bases at V and 0 bases at J, with 12 bases in the middle. Germline V lookup: CDR1 SGHTA, CDR2 FQGNSA. The CDR3 length is 16 residues. The chain couples TRBV7-2 to TRBJ2-2, with D possibly matching TRBD2 (6 bases). Sequencing was carried out using peripheral blood. The receptor comes from an elderly man with acute or convalescent COVID-19. CDR3 nucleotides: TGTGCCAGCAGCTCCCCAGCGGGCGCGAACACCGGGGAGCTGTTTTTT. Amino acid sequence: CASSSPAGANTGELFF.